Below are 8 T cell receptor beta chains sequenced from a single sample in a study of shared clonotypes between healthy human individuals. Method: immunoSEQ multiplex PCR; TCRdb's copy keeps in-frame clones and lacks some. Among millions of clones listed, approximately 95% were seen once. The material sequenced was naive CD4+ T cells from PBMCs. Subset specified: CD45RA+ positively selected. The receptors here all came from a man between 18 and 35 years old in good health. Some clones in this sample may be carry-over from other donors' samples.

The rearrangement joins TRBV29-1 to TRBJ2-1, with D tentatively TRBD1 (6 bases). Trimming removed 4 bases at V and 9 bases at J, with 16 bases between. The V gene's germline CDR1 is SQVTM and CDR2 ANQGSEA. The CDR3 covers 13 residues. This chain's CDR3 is CSVGPTQGAEQFF. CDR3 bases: TGCAGCGTTGGGCCTACACAGGGAGCTGAGCAGTTCTTC.

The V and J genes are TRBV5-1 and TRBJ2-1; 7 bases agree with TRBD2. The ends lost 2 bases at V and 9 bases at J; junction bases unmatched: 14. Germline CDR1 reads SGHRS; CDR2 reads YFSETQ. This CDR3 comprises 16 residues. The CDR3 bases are TGCGCCAGCAGCTTCTATGGGAGGGCCAACCCGACTGAGCAGTTCTTC. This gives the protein CASSFYGRANPTEQFF.

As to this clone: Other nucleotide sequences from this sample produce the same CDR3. The CDR3 is CASSLTGSSYEQYF. The CDR3 DNA reads TGTGCCAGCAGCTTAACCGGGAGCTCCTACGAGCAGTACTTC. The chain links TRBV7-3 to TRBJ2-7; tentatively, D is TRBD2 (6 bases). The length of the CDR3 is 14 residues. Germline lookup yields CDR1 SGHTA and CDR2 FQGTGA. V was cut by 0 bases and J by 0 bases, with 6 bases left in between.

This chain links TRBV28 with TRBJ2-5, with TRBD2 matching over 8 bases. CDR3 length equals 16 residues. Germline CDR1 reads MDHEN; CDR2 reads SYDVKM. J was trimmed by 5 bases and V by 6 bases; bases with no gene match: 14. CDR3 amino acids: CASSPRIGRAGETQYF. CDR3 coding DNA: TGTGCCAGCAGCCCCCGGATCGGGAGGGCCGGGGAGACCCAGTACTTC.

The CDR3 is CASPIHLAGDSGANVLTF. The CDR3 DNA follows: TGTGCCAGCCCTATCCACCTAGCGGGGGACTCTGGGGCCAACGTCCTGACTTTC. This chain joins TRBV18 and TRBJ2-6; TRBD2 agrees at 10 bases. V shed 8 bases and J 0 bases; nucleotides not matched to a gene: 10. This CDR3 spans 18 amino acids. CDR1 is KGHSH and CDR2 is LQKENI in the germline V gene.

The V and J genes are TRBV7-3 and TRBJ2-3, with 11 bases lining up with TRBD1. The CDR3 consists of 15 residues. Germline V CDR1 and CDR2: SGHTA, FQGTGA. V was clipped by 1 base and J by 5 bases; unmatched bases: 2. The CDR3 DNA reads TGTGCCAGCAGCTTAAGGACAGGGGGCATAGATACGCAGTATTTT. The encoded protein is CASSLRTGGIDTQYF.

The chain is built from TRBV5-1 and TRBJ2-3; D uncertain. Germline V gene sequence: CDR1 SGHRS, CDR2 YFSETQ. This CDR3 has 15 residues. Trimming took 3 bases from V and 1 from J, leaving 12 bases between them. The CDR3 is CASSYRGSGTDTQYF. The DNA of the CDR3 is TGCGCCAGCAGCTACCGTGGTTCCGGCACAGATACGCAGTATTTT.

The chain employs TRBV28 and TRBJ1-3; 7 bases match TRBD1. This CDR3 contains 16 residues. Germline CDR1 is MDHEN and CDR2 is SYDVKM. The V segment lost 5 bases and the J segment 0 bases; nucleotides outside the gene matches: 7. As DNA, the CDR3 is TGTGCCAGCAGTGGTGGACAGGCCCCCTCTGGAAACACCATATATTTT. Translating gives CASSGGQAPSGNTIYF.